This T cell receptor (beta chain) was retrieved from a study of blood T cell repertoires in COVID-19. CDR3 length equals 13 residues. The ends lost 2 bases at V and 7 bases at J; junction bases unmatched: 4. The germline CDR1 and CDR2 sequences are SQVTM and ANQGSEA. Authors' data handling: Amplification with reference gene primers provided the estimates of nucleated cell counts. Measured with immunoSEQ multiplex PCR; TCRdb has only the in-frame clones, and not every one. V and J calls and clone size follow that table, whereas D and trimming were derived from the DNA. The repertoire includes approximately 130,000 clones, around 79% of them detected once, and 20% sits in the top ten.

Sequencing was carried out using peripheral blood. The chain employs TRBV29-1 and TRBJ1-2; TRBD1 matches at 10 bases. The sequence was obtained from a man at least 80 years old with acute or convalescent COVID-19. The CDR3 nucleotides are TGCAGCGTTGAACAGACAGGGGGCTCTGGCTACACCTTC. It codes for CSVEQTGGSGYTF.